Sequencing of this TCR beta chain was carried out in a study of cytomegalovirus exposure and HLA in healthy donors. Points on this clone: Its antigen is not identified.

Trimming at V came to 5 bases and at J to 0 bases, leaving 7 bases not matched to a gene. This CDR3 comprises 16 residues. Germline lookup yields CDR1 MNHEY and CDR2 SMNVEV (reference sequence). Study results and caveats: In vitro, three CMV-associated chains proved specific for CMV antigens.

60 Vbeta and 13 Jbeta primers were used in PCR. Sequencing was performed with immunoSEQ multiplex PCR; in TCRdb, only in-frame clones are kept and a portion is missing. The profile shows around 210,000 clones, about 88% of them singletons. This TCR was sampled from a girl aged 2 to 9 in good health and CMV-seronegative. Source material: PBMCs. The V call is TRBV27, the J call TRBJ1-3; 7 bases fit TRBD1. CDR3 DNA: TGTGCCAGCAGTCCCGGACAGGCCCTCTCTGGAAACACCATATATTTT. This codes for CASSPGQALSGNTIYF.